A selection of T cell receptor beta chains follows, all from one sample in a study of OX40 agonist ivuxolimab in advanced cancers. TCRdb keeps only in-frame clones here, not all; method: immunoSEQ multiplex PCR. This repertoire shows about 79,000 clones, around 85% found once; its top ten account for around 3.8%. The specimen comprised CD4+ or CD8+ T cells sorted from blood, sampled in a trial of the OX40 agonist ivuxolimab. All receptors come from an adult with an advanced solid tumor such as melanoma, head and neck, liver or kidney cancer. Each CDR3 is given with its conserved first and last residue. The D gene is left open where the match is weak. A row's size may be missing; if present it is once, few, many or a size class.

j_call: TRBJ2-3
d_call: .
clone_size: .
cdr3_length: 14
v_call: TRBV5-4
cdr3_aa: CASSPNIITDTQYF
cdr3_nt: TGTGCCAGCAGCCCGAATATTATTACAGATACGCAGTATTTT

j_call: TRBJ1-5
d_call: .
clone_size: few
cdr3_length: 15
v_call: TRBV27
cdr3_aa: CASSLSATGIEPQHF
cdr3_nt: TGTGCCAGCAGTTTATCAGCAACAGGGATAGAGCCCCAGCATTTT

j_call: TRBJ1-1
d_call: TRBD1
clone_size: .
cdr3_length: 15
v_call: TRBV28
cdr3_aa: CASSFSDRMNTEAFF
cdr3_nt: TGTGCCAGCAGTTTTTCGGACAGGATGAACACTGAAGCTTTCTTT

j_call: TRBJ1-6
d_call: .
clone_size: .
cdr3_length: 12
v_call: TRBV5-6
cdr3_aa: CASSAYNSPLHF
cdr3_nt: TGTGCCAGCAGCGCCTATAATTCACCCCTCCACTTT

j_call: TRBJ2-4
d_call: TRBD2
clone_size: .
cdr3_length: 16
v_call: TRBV10-3
cdr3_aa: CAISESAIAGTNIQYF
cdr3_nt: TGTGCCATCAGTGAATCGGCGATAGCGGGGACAAACATTCAGTACTTC

j_call: TRBJ2-7
d_call: .
clone_size: .
cdr3_length: 13
v_call: TRBV19
cdr3_aa: CASSRAVDYEQYF
cdr3_nt: TGTGCCAGTAGTAGGGCCGTCGATTACGAGCAGTACTTC

j_call: TRBJ2-7
d_call: TRBD1
clone_size: .
cdr3_length: 14
v_call: TRBV19
cdr3_aa: CASSNGQVGFEQYF
cdr3_nt: TGTGCCAGTAGCAACGGACAGGTCGGGTTCGAGCAGTACTTC

j_call: TRBJ2-7
d_call: .
clone_size: .
cdr3_length: 15
v_call: TRBV7-9
cdr3_aa: CASSLVGGADYEQYF
cdr3_nt: TGTGCCAGCAGCTTAGTCGGCGGAGCAGACTACGAGCAGTACTTC

j_call: TRBJ2-1
d_call: TRBD1
clone_size: .
cdr3_length: 14
v_call: TRBV7-3
cdr3_aa: CASSPQGVGDEQFF
cdr3_nt: TGTGCCAGCAGCCCGCAGGGGGTTGGAGATGAGCAGTTCTTC

j_call: TRBJ1-5
d_call: .
clone_size: once
cdr3_length: 15
v_call: TRBV4-1
cdr3_aa: CASSQEVGGNQPQHF
cdr3_nt: TGCGCCAGCAGCCAAGAGGTAGGGGGCAATCAGCCCCAGCATTTT

j_call: TRBJ2-7
d_call: .
clone_size: .
cdr3_length: 14
v_call: TRBV7-6
cdr3_aa: CASSLWGTDGEQYF
cdr3_nt: TGTGCCAGCAGCTTATGGGGTACGGATGGGGAGCAGTACTTC

j_call: TRBJ1-1
d_call: .
clone_size: once
cdr3_length: 13
v_call: TRBV15
cdr3_aa: CATSRESGPGAFF
cdr3_nt: TGTGCCACCAGCAGAGAATCGGGGCCTGGAGCTTTCTTT

j_call: TRBJ1-1
d_call: .
clone_size: .
cdr3_length: 16
v_call: TRBV10-3
cdr3_aa: CAISAARGTMNTEAFF
cdr3_nt: TGTGCCATCAGTGCCGCCCGGGGGACCATGAACACTGAAGCTTTCTTT

j_call: TRBJ1-4
d_call: TRBD1
clone_size: .
cdr3_length: 13
v_call: TRBV29-1
cdr3_aa: CSVEHRGEEKLFF
cdr3_nt: TGCAGCGTTGAGCACAGGGGTGAAGAAAAACTGTTTTTT

j_call: TRBJ2-7
d_call: .
clone_size: .
cdr3_length: 9
v_call: TRBV10-1
cdr3_aa: CASLHEQYF
cdr3_nt: TGCGCCAGTTTGCACGAGCAGTACTTC

j_call: TRBJ1-2
d_call: .
clone_size: .
cdr3_length: 13
v_call: TRBV28
cdr3_aa: CASSLPRSYGYTF
cdr3_nt: TGTGCCAGCAGTTTGCCCAGGAGCTATGGCTACACCTTC

j_call: TRBJ2-4
d_call: TRBD2
clone_size: .
cdr3_length: 19
v_call: TRBV19
cdr3_aa: CASSIRAVGIAGGPHIQYF
cdr3_nt: TGTGCCAGTAGTATAAGGGCGGTGGGGATTGCGGGAGGGCCTCACATTCAGTACTTC

j_call: TRBJ1-5
d_call: .
clone_size: .
cdr3_length: 14
v_call: TRBV15
cdr3_aa: CATSRAGTKEPQHF
cdr3_nt: TGTGCCACCAGCAGAGCCGGGACGAAGGAGCCCCAGCATTTT

j_call: TRBJ2-3
d_call: .
clone_size: .
cdr3_length: 15
v_call: TRBV19
cdr3_aa: CASSIVGSRPDTQYF
cdr3_nt: TGTGCCAGTAGTATAGTAGGGTCGAGACCAGATACGCAGTATTTT

j_call: TRBJ2-7
d_call: TRBD1
clone_size: .
cdr3_length: 18
v_call: TRBV15
cdr3_aa: CATSRDWDRVGDSYEQYF
cdr3_nt: TGTGCCACCAGCAGAGATTGGGACAGGGTAGGGGATTCCTACGAGCAGTACTTC

j_call: TRBJ1-2
d_call: .
clone_size: once
cdr3_length: 15
v_call: TRBV19
cdr3_aa: CASSISPTTNYGYTF
cdr3_nt: TGTGCCAGTAGTATAAGCCCGACAACCAACTATGGCTACACCTTC

j_call: TRBJ2-7
d_call: .
clone_size: .
cdr3_length: 14
v_call: TRBV7-9
cdr3_aa: CASSLGGVSYEQYF
cdr3_nt: TGTGCCAGCAGCTTAGGCGGGGTCTCCTACGAGCAGTACTTC

j_call: TRBJ2-7
d_call: .
clone_size: once
cdr3_length: 18
v_call: TRBV4-2
cdr3_aa: CASSQEWESGSSSYEQYF
cdr3_nt: TGTGCCAGCAGCCAAGAGTGGGAGAGCGGGTCTAGCTCCTACGAGCAGTACTTC

j_call: TRBJ2-1
d_call: .
clone_size: .
cdr3_length: 12
v_call: TRBV7-2
cdr3_aa: CASSPEGNSPFF
cdr3_nt: TGTGCCAGCAGCCCCGAGGGCAACAGTCCGTTCTTC

j_call: TRBJ2-7
d_call: .
clone_size: .
cdr3_length: 17
v_call: TRBV4-3
cdr3_aa: CASSQDLGVYPTYEQYF
cdr3_nt: TGCGCCAGCAGCCAAGATTTGGGGGTCTACCCAACCTACGAGCAGTACTTC

j_call: TRBJ2-7
d_call: TRBD1
clone_size: .
cdr3_length: 14
v_call: TRBV18
cdr3_aa: CASSSTGAAYEQYF
cdr3_nt: TGTGCCAGCTCCTCGACAGGGGCGGCCTACGAGCAGTACTTC

j_call: TRBJ1-3
d_call: .
clone_size: .
cdr3_length: 16
v_call: TRBV6-6
cdr3_aa: CASRSQIPASGNTIYF
cdr3_nt: TGTGCCAGCAGGTCCCAGATCCCAGCCTCTGGAAACACCATATATTTT